This T cell receptor (beta chain) is drawn from a study of technical replicates of blood from a handful of donors. Using immunoSEQ multiplex PCR, the repertoire was profiled, and TCRdb retains in-frame clones only, with some absent. Counted here are tens of thousands of clones, 95% occurring once; the ten biggest clones make up 0.26%. The germline V gene encodes CDR1 MNHEY and CDR2 SMNVEV (reference sequence). Trimming at V came to 2 bases and at J to 3 bases, leaving 3 bases not matched to a gene. The length of the CDR3 is 15 residues. This receptor was identified in a human donor in good health. The chain is built from TRBV27 and TRBJ2-1, with TRBD2 matching 8 bases. The material sequenced was T cells isolated from PBMCs. For the CDR3, the DNA is TGTGCCAGCAGTTTAGGTAGCGGGGACTACAATGAGCAGTTCTTC. Protein product: CASSLGSGDYNEQFF.